This TCR beta chain was identified in a study of T cell responses to AZD1222 COVID-19 vaccine (TCRdb year 2021). Regarding the complete study: AZD1222 recipients with second doses at about 4 weeks or about 12 weeks were pooled, because spike-specific TCR depth and breadth did not differ between schedules. A total of just over 230 trial participants underwent TCR sequencing, of whom about 210 received two doses of AZD1222 and some 25 received two doses of the MenACWY control vaccine. Trial participants were enrolled by age into subgroups of 18-55, 56-69 and 70-plus years, and around 150, 29 and 61 TCR-sequenced participants, respectively, were included in these subgroups.

Broad study findings and their caveats: Conclusions about previously exposed vaccinees are limited because only five or six AZD1222 recipients were SARS-CoV-2 seropositive at baseline. Because no samples from the day 14 peak response were available, repertoires could be characterized only after the peak T cell response. After two AZD1222 doses, spike-specific TCR breadth and depth were significantly higher than at day 0 and than in MenACWY recipients. Participants were mostly white British and included more females than males, and it was suggested by the authors that clonal diversity may have been underestimated. In the small 56-69-year group, the increase in depth fell short of significance, most likely because of low power. The vaccine-associated CD4 TCRs covered the entire spike protein, and the dominant responses fell in regions 160-218 and 743-854. Reportedly, close to half of the unique spike-specific TCRs recognized epitopes lying outside the regions that are mutated in the B.1.351 and B.1.1.7 variants.

The CDR3 regions of human TCRbeta chains were analyzed by immunosequencing. Processing in the source paper ran as follows. TCRs in the repertoires were matched against a reference library of SARS-CoV-2-specific TCRs that had been generated with the MIRA antigen-specificity platform. Breadth meant the fraction of unique TCRs that were SARS-CoV-2-associated, whereas depth meant the fraction of total T cells that were SARS-CoV-2-associated. Using the MIRA data, every spike-specific TCR was mapped to the spike region that the TCR reacted to and assigned to either a CD4 or a CD8 class. Log10-transformed breadth and depth values were compared by one-way ANOVA with Sidak's multiple comparisons tests. TCRdb's version of the immuneACCESS table is confined to in-frame rearrangements and falls short of the full clone set. An unresolved V gene accounts for under half of the shortfall where checked; the remainder is of unknown origin. That table gives V, J and clone size, and the DNA gave D and trimming. Here the sample has about 150,000 clones; more than 80% occur a single time. About 6.9% of the sample comes from the top ten.

Details on this clone: This receptor's antigen is unknown. Qualities for individual bases were not recorded, and no much larger clone is one base off.

From cysteine to phenylalanine, the CDR3 is 12 amino acids long. Here the CDR3 DNA is all that survives: 36 bases in frame from base 1. V is pared back by 3 bases and J by 3 bases, with 8 bases lying between the germline termini. Via the germline V gene (reference sequence), CDR1 is DFQATT and CDR2 SNEGSKA. The meaning of the sample's time point label: baseline before first vaccination. Vaccinee samples were obtained from the UK trials COV001 and COV002, which included a single-blind randomized controlled phase 2/3 trial of AZD1222 (ChAdOx1 nCoV-19) in healthy adults. For TCRbeta chain sequencing, PBMC samples from trial participants were taken at day 0 and at day 28 after the second dose.

The sequencing here drew on peripheral blood, taken on day 0 of AZD1222 vaccination. This sequence was found in an adult in good health. The chain was built from TRBV20-1 and TRBJ1-1, with the D gene call left open. At the DNA level, the sequence is TGCAGTGCTAGTAACGCCTACACTGAAGCTTTCTTT. This codes for CSASNAYTEAFF.